A selection of T cell receptor beta chains follows, all from one sample in a study of T cells in Graves' hyperthyroidism and ophthalmopathy. TCRdb re-called the multiplex PCR reads with MiXCR, one entry per CDR3 protein. This sample has around 700,000 distinct CDR3 sequences, with 15% to 20% found just once. The source material was blood. The receptors here all came from a woman between 50 and 59 years old with Graves' hyperthyroidism that later progressed to Graves' ophthalmopathy. Both conserved end residues are part of each CDR3. Fields, in order: CDR3 length, V gene, D gene, J gene, clone size, CDR3 protein, CDR3 DNA. D genes are given only for firm matches. Only some rows state a clone size, as once, few, many or a class for expanded clones.

length: 15
V: TRBV20-1
D: TRBD1
J: TRBJ1-1
size: many
CDR3: CSALPGQGAGTEAFF
DNA: TGCAGTGCCTTACCGGGACAGGGGGCGGGTACTGAAGCTTTCTTT

length: 16
V: TRBV11-2
D: -
J: TRBJ1-1
size: many
CDR3: CASNDMTERGNTEAFF
DNA: TGTGCCAGCAACGATATGACGGAACGGGGGAACACTGAAGCTTTCTTT

length: 16
V: TRBV25-1
D: -
J: TRBJ1-1
size: -
CDR3: CASSLGVTDGRAEAFF
DNA: TGTGCCAGCAGTTTAGGGGTAACAGACGGTAGAGCTGAAGCTTTCTTT

length: 15
V: TRBV19
D: -
J: TRBJ2-3
size: -
CDR3: CASSIPGTATDTQYF
DNA: TGTGCCAGTAGTATACCCGGCACTGCCACAGATACGCAGTATTTT

length: 13
V: TRBV12-3/TRBV12-4
D: -
J: TRBJ2-6
size: few
CDR3: CASGFSGANVLTF
DNA: TGTGCCAGCGGGTTCTCTGGGGCCAACGTCCTGACTTTC

length: 16
V: TRBV10-3
D: -
J: TRBJ2-3
size: -
CDR3: CAISGLGAPSTDTQYF
DNA: TGTGCCATCAGTGGGCTTGGCGCCCCTAGCACAGATACGCAGTATTTT

length: 14
V: TRBV20-1
D: -
J: TRBJ1-1
size: many
CDR3: CSARGGRTNTEAFF
DNA: TGCAGTGCTAGAGGTGGACGGACGAACACTGAAGCTTTCTTT

length: 16
V: TRBV11-2
D: -
J: TRBJ1-3
size: -
CDR3: CASSGGSLNSGNTIYF
DNA: TGTGCCAGCTCTGGGGGTTCCCTTAACTCTGGAAACACCATATATTTT

length: 14
V: TRBV3-1
D: -
J: TRBJ2-3
size: many
CDR3: CASRRGGTTDTQYF
DNA: TGTGCCAGCAGGAGAGGGGGAACCACAGATACGCAGTATTTT

length: 15
V: TRBV6-1
D: TRBD2
J: TRBJ2-3
size: many
CDR3: CASSEYRGGTDTQYF
DNA: TGTGCCAGCAGTGAATATCGGGGGGGCACAGATACGCAGTATTTT

length: 14
V: TRBV7-6
D: -
J: TRBJ1-1
size: -
CDR3: CASSLKTTNTEAFF
DNA: TGTGCCAGCAGCTTAAAGACAACGAACACTGAAGCTTTCTTT

length: 15
V: TRBV5-1
D: -
J: TRBJ1-1
size: many
CDR3: CASTMTVQANTEAFF
DNA: TGCGCCAGCACCATGACAGTTCAAGCGAACACTGAAGCTTTCTTT

length: 14
V: TRBV27
D: TRBD1
J: TRBJ2-7
size: -
CDR3: CASSSGQGLYEQYF
DNA: TGTGCCAGCAGTTCCGGACAGGGTCTCTACGAGCAGTACTTC

length: 16
V: TRBV11-2
D: -
J: TRBJ2-3
size: many
CDR3: CASSLGQGGRADTQYF
DNA: TGTGCCAGCAGCTTAGGACAGGGAGGGCGCGCAGATACGCAGTATTTT

length: 15
V: TRBV6-1
D: -
J: TRBJ2-5
size: -
CDR3: CATLPLLRAGETQYF
DNA: TGTGCCACCCTTCCCCTCCTAAGGGCAGGGGAGACCCAGTACTTC

length: 18
V: TRBV12-5
D: TRBD1
J: TRBJ1-3
size: -
CDR3: CASGSRRGQGSTENTIYF
DNA: TGTGCTAGTGGTTCTCGGAGGGGGCAGGGGAGTACAGAAAACACCATATATTTT